The clone carrying this T cell receptor (beta chain) was seen more than once but under ten times. No antigen is known for it. Deletions cut 4 bases from V and 5 bases from J, with 4 bases between. The CDR3 spans 11 residues. Germline values: CDR1 SGHRS, CDR2 YFSETQ. These data belong to a study of CD8+ T cells in alopecia areata. Study-level points and caveats: Compared with normal scalp, lesional scalp had higher clonality and more expanded CD8+ clones.

TCR sequencing used cDNA made by reverse transcription of extracted RNA. Here immunoSEQ multiplex PCR was the method, and the copy in TCRdb shows in-frame clones only, minus some. The table has 65,000 to 95,000 clones, 51% seen once. The source material was NKG2D-high CD8+ T cells sorted from blood. The TCR originated in a human donor with alopecia areata. The genes are TRBV5-1 and TRBJ2-1; D not certain. The CDR3 protein is CASSGNNEQFF. Written as DNA, the CDR3 is TGCGCCAGCAGCGGTAACAATGAGCAGTTCTTC.